Below, 19 T cell receptor beta chains from the same sample are listed, as sequenced in a study of T-cell memory formation after mild COVID-19. TCRdb ran MiXCR on the 5' RACE reads and lists one entry per CDR3 protein. The sample includes under 450,000 distinct CDR3 sequences, under 25% seen only once; the top ten take around 14%. The material sequenced was PBMCs or a T cell subset sorted from them (not recorded which). Receptors originate from an adult woman who had mild COVID-19 (a few samples of this study predate the infection). Cell type and time point are not known.

This clonotype has just a few counts. V usage is TRBV2 and J usage is TRBJ1-2; D is uncertain. The germline CDR1 and CDR2 sequences are SNHLY and FYNNEI. The V gene lost 6 bases and the J gene lost 6 bases, with 20 bases spanning the gap. CDR3 length: 15 amino acids. The DNA for the CDR3 is TGTGCCAGCAGCCCATCTTTTTTGGCTACCCATGGCTACACCTTC. It yields the protein CASSPSFLATHGYTF.

The chain links TRBV9 to TRBJ1-1, with D hard to call. CDR1 and CDR2 (germline): SGDLS, YYNGEE. This CDR3 region has 14 residues. Trimming took off 4 bases at V and 4 bases at J, with 14 bases between the two ends. The CDR3 nucleotides read TGTGCCAGCAGCCCCGGGGAGTGGGGCACTGAAGCTTTCTTT. Encoded protein: CASSPGEWGTEAFF.

This clonotype was observed a handful of times. The V and J genes are TRBV2 and TRBJ2-4; 8 bases agree with TRBD2. CDR1 is SNHLY, CDR2 FYNNEI, per germline. CDR3 length equals 15 residues. The V gene end was trimmed by 6 bases and the J gene end by 0 bases; junction bases not matched to a gene: 4. CDR3 DNA sequence: TGTGCCAGCAGAGCGGGAGATCTAGCCAAAAACATTCAGTACTTC. Translating gives CASRAGDLAKNIQYF.

This clonotype was seen only a few times. This chain joins TRBV2 and TRBJ1-1, with 10 nucleotides matching TRBD1. The trim removed 6 bases at V and 4 bases at J, leaving 2 bases unmatched. The germline CDR1 and CDR2 sequences are SNHLY and FYNNEI. The CDR3 sequence is 13 residues long. The CDR3 region has the DNA TGTGCCAGCAGGGGACAGGGGTCCACTGAAGCTTTCTTT. The encoded protein is CASRGQGSTEAFF.

The chain joins TRBV5-1 to TRBJ2-3, with 7 bases matching TRBD2. The CDR3 extends over 12 amino acids. CDR1 SGHRS and CDR2 YFSETQ come from the germline V gene. CDR3 loop: CATAREADTQYF. CDR3 bases: TGCGCTACCGCCCGGGAGGCGGATACGCAGTATTTT.

This clonotype was recorded at least ten times. This chain links TRBV5-1 with TRBJ2-7; D unclear. This CDR3 comprises 15 residues. The V gene lost 4 bases and the J gene lost 2 bases, with 16 bases spanning the gap. Germline V gene data show CDR1 as SGHRS and CDR2 as YFSETQ. The CDR3 protein is CASSKRITDTYEQYF. CDR3 coding DNA: TGCGCCAGCAGCAAACGAATAACAGACACCTACGAGCAGTACTTC.

This clonotype has only a few counts. V and J are TRBV5-1 and TRBJ2-1, with TRBD1 matching 9 bases. This CDR3 has 16 amino acids. CDR1 is SGHRS, CDR2 YFSETQ, per germline. Trimming took 2 bases from V and 3 from J; bases not matched to a gene: 6. The CDR3 is CASSFTGTGFYNEQFF. The DNA of the CDR3 is TGCGCCAGCAGCTTTACCGGGACAGGGTTCTACAATGAGCAGTTCTTC.

The V gene is TRBV7-3, the J gene TRBJ2-2; 15 nucleotides line up with TRBD2. With 5 bases clipped from V and 7 bases from J, the junction kept 17 bases outside the gene matches. CDR3 length equals 20 residues. CDR1 is SGHTA and CDR2 is FQGTGA in the germline V gene. The CDR3 region is CASSPQRTSGGAYRFGELFF. As DNA, the CDR3 is TGTGCCAGCAGCCCTCAGCGGACTAGCGGGGGGGCCTATCGTTTCGGGGAGCTGTTTTTT.

This clonotype came up a few times. The CDR3 spells CASSLWGGYGYTF. The CDR3 bases are TGTGCCAGCAGTTTATGGGGCGGGTATGGCTACACCTTC. The chain is built from TRBV12-3 or TRBV12-4 and TRBJ1-2, with D maybe TRBD1 (5 bases). V lost 2 bases to trimming and J lost 5 bases, with 9 bases between them. This CDR3 spans 13 amino acids.

The chain is built from TRBV18 and TRBJ2-2; TRBD2 is a possible D gene (6 bases). CDR1 and CDR2 (germline): KGHSH, LQKENI. The V end was cut by 6 bases, the J end by 5 bases, with 16 bases between. The CDR3 totals 15 residues. CDR3 coding DNA: TGTGCCAGCTCGGGCGGGACGGCGGGAACCGGGGAGCTGTTTTTT. Residues: CASSGGTAGTGELFF.

This clonotype was detected a few times. The chain employs TRBV6-6 and TRBJ2-7; 7 bases are a match to TRBD2. Germline V lookup: CDR1 MNHNY, CDR2 SVGAGI (reference sequence). CDR3 length: 14 amino acids. J gave up 0 bases and V 7 bases, and 6 bases lay outside the gene matches. CDR3 amino acids: CASTPGDYSYEQYF. The CDR3 DNA sequence: TGTGCCAGCACTCCCGGGGACTACTCCTACGAGCAGTACTTC.

This clonotype was seen more than once but under ten times. CDR3 amino acids: CASAPGTGSADTQYF. The CDR3 DNA is TGTGCTAGTGCCCCGGGGACAGGGAGCGCAGATACGCAGTATTTT. V is TRBV12-5 and J is TRBJ2-3, with TRBD1 matching 9 bases. The germline V gene encodes CDR1 LGHNT and CDR2 FRNRAP. The CDR3 covers 15 residues. Trimming removed 7 bases from V and 4 bases from J; junction bases left unmatched: 9.

This clonotype has only a few counts. This chain connects TRBV5-6 to TRBJ1-2; D unclear. The CDR3 has 13 amino acids. Germline V gene data show CDR1 as SGHDT and CDR2 as YYEEEE. Trimming removed 1 base at V and 4 bases at J, with 8 bases between. In DNA, the CDR3 is TGTGCCAGCAGCTTGAAGGATTTCTATGGCTACACCTTC. Translated: CASSLKDFYGYTF.

This clonotype was seen a few times. The chain recombines TRBV29-1 with TRBJ2-4, with 9 nucleotides matching TRBD1. V trimming: 6 bases; J trimming: 8 bases; junction bases outside the gene matches: 5. The length of the CDR3 is 12 residues. CDR1 is SQVTM, CDR2 ANQGSEA, per germline. The CDR3 spells CSVADRGYIQYF. CDR3 DNA: TGCAGCGTGGCGGACAGGGGATACATTCAGTACTTC. Looking up the rest from reference TRBV29-1 and TRBJ2-4 gives the full variable domain: SAVISQKPSRDICQRGTSLTIQCQVDSQVTMMFWYRQQPGQSLTLIATANQGSEATYESGFVIDKFPISRPNLTFSTLTVSNMSPEDSSIYLCSVADRGYIQYFGAGTRLSVL.

V and J are TRBV6-5 and TRBJ2-7; D may be TRBD2 (5 bases). V was cut by 0 bases and J by 2 bases, with 11 bases left in between. CDR1 MNHEY and CDR2 SVGAGI come from the germline V gene. The CDR3 consists of 15 residues. The CDR3 sequence is CASSYSEGGPYEQYF. CDR3 nucleotide sequence: TGTGCCAGCAGTTACTCGGAAGGAGGACCCTACGAGCAGTACTTC.

In this sample, this clonotype turned up a few times. This chain connects TRBV20-1 to TRBJ1-4; TRBD1 agrees at 9 bases. V lost 2 bases, J lost 5 bases, and 6 bases stayed unmatched. The germline gives CDR1 DFQATT, CDR2 SNEGSKA (reference sequence). This CDR3 is built from 15 residues. In DNA form, the CDR3 reads TGCAGTGCTAGATCCCCGGGACAGGGAAATGAAAAACTGTTTTTT. Its translation: CSARSPGQGNEKLFF.

A word on this clonotype: One end of the junction is discordant with germline, which a read error may explain. This chain links TRBV6-5 with TRBJ2-5; D is undetermined. The germline V gene encodes CDR1 MNHEY and CDR2 SVGAGI. The CDR3 covers 16 residues. Written as DNA, the CDR3 is TGTGCCAGCACCTACTCCCCCGAAGGGAACCAGGAGACCCAGTACTTC. Encoded protein: CASTYSPEGNQETQYF.

The chain links TRBV15 to TRBJ1-4, with D possibly TRBD1 on 5 matching bases. Deletions cut 5 bases from V and 5 bases from J, with 15 bases between. The CDR3 spans 15 residues. Germline assignment: CDR1 LNHNV and CDR2 YYDKDF (reference sequence). The DNA of the CDR3 is TGTGCCACCAGCGGAACCGGGACGGGGAATGAAAAACTGTTTTTT. Translation: CATSGTGTGNEKLFF.

This chain connects TRBV5-1 to TRBJ2-1, with TRBD1 matching over 7 bases. Per the germline V gene, CDR1 is SGHRS and CDR2 is YFSETQ. The CDR3 has 16 amino acids. With 3 bases clipped from V and 0 bases from J, the junction kept 6 bases outside the gene matches. In nucleotides, the CDR3 is TGCGCCAGCAGCTCGGGACAGCCCACCTCCTACAATGAGCAGTTCTTC. The encoded protein is CASSSGQPTSYNEQFF. The whole variable domain, filled in from reference TRBV5-1 and TRBJ2-1, reads KAGVTQTPRYLIKTRGQQVTLSCSPISGHRSVSWYQQTPGQGLQFLFEYFSETQRNKGNFPGRFSGRQFSNSRSEMNVSTLELGDSALYLCASSSGQPTSYNEQFFGPGTRLTVL.